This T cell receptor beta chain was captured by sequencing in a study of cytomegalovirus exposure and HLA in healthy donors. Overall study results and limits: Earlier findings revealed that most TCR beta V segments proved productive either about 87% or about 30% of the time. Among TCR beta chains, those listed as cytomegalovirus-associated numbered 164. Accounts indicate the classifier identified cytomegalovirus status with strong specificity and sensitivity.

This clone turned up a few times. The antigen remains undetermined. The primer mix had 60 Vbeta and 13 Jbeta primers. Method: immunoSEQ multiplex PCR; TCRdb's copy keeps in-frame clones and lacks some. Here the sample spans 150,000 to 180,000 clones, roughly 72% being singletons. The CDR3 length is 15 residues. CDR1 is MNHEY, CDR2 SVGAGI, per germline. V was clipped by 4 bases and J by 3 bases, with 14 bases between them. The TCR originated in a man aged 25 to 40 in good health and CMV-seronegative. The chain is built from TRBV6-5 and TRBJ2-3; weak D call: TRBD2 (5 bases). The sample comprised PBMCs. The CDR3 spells CASSSLVKGTDTQYF. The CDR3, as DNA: TGTGCCAGCAGTTCACTAGTTAAGGGAACAGATACGCAGTATTTT.